These T cell receptor beta chains were read from a single sample in a study of T cells in Graves' hyperthyroidism and ophthalmopathy. TCRdb re-called the multiplex PCR reads with MiXCR, one entry per CDR3 protein. The repertoire holds 350,000 to 400,000 distinct CDR3 sequences, under 20% seen once, with 40% in the top ten. Sequencing input: blood. Receptors originate from a man aged 18 to 35 with Graves' ophthalmopathy. CDR3s include the opening cysteine and the closing phenylalanine or tryptophan. D genes are given only for firm matches. For some rows the clone size is stated as once, few or many, or as a class when expanded; others skip it.

J: TRBJ2-7
size: once
V: TRBV18
D: NA
CDR3: CASSSNPGPLLSEQYF
DNA: TGTGCCAGCTCATCAAACCCGGGACCTCTTTTGAGCGAGCAGTACTTC

J: TRBJ2-5
size: NA
V: TRBV15
D: NA
CDR3: CATSRAGPGETQYF
DNA: TGTGCCACCAGCAGAGCAGGACCCGGGGAGACCCAGTACTTC

J: TRBJ1-2
size: many
V: TRBV6-1
D: TRBD1
CDR3: CASSGQGSPQHSFGYTF
DNA: TGTGCCAGCAGTGGACAGGGCTCCCCCCAGCATTCTTTCGGCTACACCTTC

J: TRBJ1-4
size: few
V: TRBV10-3
D: NA
CDR3: CAISDTSAREKLFF
DNA: TGTGCCATCAGTGATACCAGTGCTCGAGAAAAACTGTTTTTT

J: TRBJ2-7
size: NA
V: TRBV18
D: NA
CDR3: CASSPLMKSYEQYF
DNA: TGTGCCAGCTCACCATTGATGAAATCCTACGAGCAGTACTTC

J: TRBJ1-1
size: NA
V: TRBV7-3
D: TRBD1
CDR3: CASSSDRGRLAFF
DNA: TGTGCCAGCAGTTCAGACAGGGGGCGGCTGGCTTTCTTT

J: TRBJ1-2
size: many
V: TRBV20-1
D: NA
CDR3: CSARPAINYGYTF
DNA: TGCAGTGCTAGACCGGCCATCAACTATGGCTACACCTTC

J: TRBJ1-5
size: NA
V: TRBV20-1
D: NA
CDR3: CSAGGSGNQPQHF
DNA: TGCAGTGCTGGAGGGTCTGGAAATCAGCCCCAGCATTTT

J: TRBJ2-2
size: many
V: TRBV6-2/TRBV6-3
D: NA
CDR3: CASSLDGNTGELFF
DNA: TGTGCCAGCAGCTTGGATGGGAACACCGGGGAGCTGTTTTTT

J: TRBJ1-4
size: NA
V: TRBV4-1
D: NA
CDR3: CASSQESTIQRGDEKLFF
DNA: TGCGCCAGCAGCCAAGAGTCGACAATCCAGAGGGGCGATGAAAAACTGTTTTTT

J: TRBJ1-1
size: NA
V: TRBV29-1
D: NA
CDR3: CSVARAEEAFF
DNA: TGCAGCGTTGCACGGGCGGAGGAAGCTTTCTTT

J: TRBJ1-5
size: many
V: TRBV7-8
D: NA
CDR3: CASSLDVQPQHF
DNA: TGTGCCAGCAGCTTGGACGTTCAGCCCCAGCATTTT

J: TRBJ1-3
size: NA
V: TRBV6-1
D: NA
CDR3: CASSSRTVSSGNTIYF
DNA: TGTGCCAGCAGTTCAAGGACCGTTAGCTCTGGAAACACCATATATTTT

J: TRBJ2-1
size: many
V: TRBV7-9
D: TRBD2
CDR3: CAITRGSGGYNEQFF
DNA: TGTGCCATCACCCGGGGTAGCGGGGGATACAATGAGCAGTTCTTC

J: TRBJ2-1
size: many
V: TRBV11-1
D: NA
CDR3: CASSLRTASSYNEQFF
DNA: TGTGCCAGCAGCCTCCGGACAGCGAGCTCCTACAATGAGCAGTTCTTC

J: TRBJ2-7
size: many
V: TRBV5-1
D: NA
CDR3: CASSRRGLDYEQYF
DNA: TGCGCCAGCAGCCGGAGGGGACTGGACTACGAGCAGTACTTC

J: TRBJ2-5
size: NA
V: TRBV6-1
D: TRBD2
CDR3: CASLAAQETQYF
DNA: TGTGCCAGCCTAGCGGCACAAGAGACCCAGTACTTC

J: TRBJ1-6
size: few
V: TRBV6-4
D: NA
CDR3: CASSDSAGSNSPLHF
DNA: TGTGCCAGCAGTGACTCGGCAGGGAGTAATTCACCCCTCCACTTT

J: TRBJ1-2
size: NA
V: TRBV10-3
D: NA
CDR3: CAISGSVGYTF
DNA: TGTGCCATCAGTGGCTCAGTCGGCTACACCTTC

J: TRBJ2-1
size: many
V: TRBV7-3
D: NA
CDR3: CASSLRNDPYSEQFF
DNA: TGTGCCAGCAGCTTGAGAAATGACCCTTATAGTGAGCAGTTCTTC

J: TRBJ1-1
size: many
V: TRBV5-1
D: NA
CDR3: CASSLVGSGAFF
DNA: TGCGCCAGCAGCTTGGTGGGGTCGGGGGCTTTCTTT

J: TRBJ2-3
size: many
V: TRBV12-3/TRBV12-4
D: NA
CDR3: CASTPSYGGTDTQYF
DNA: TGTGCCAGCACCCCCTCTTATGGGGGAACAGATACGCAGTATTTT